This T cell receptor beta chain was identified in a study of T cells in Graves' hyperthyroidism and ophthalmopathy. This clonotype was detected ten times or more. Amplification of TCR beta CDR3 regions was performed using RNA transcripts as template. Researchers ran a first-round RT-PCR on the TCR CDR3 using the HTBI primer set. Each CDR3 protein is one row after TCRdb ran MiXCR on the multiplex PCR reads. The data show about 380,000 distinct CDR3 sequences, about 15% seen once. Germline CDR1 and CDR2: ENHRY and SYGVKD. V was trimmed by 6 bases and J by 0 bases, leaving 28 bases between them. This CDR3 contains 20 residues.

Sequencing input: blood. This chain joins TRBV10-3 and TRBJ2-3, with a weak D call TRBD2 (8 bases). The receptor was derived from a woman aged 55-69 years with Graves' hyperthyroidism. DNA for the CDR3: TGTGCCATCAGGCCGACAGGGAGGCGCGGGAGGACCAAAAGCACAGATACGCAGTATTTT. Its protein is CAIRPTGRRGRTKSTDTQYF.